The clone carrying this T cell receptor (beta chain) was found many times. The time point was: after trial treatment. Noted treatment: LDRT plus nivolumab, ipilimumab, low-dose cyclophosphamide and aspirin (RACIN trial). First-strand cDNA used TRAV- and TRBV-specific primers, covering alpha and beta chains. The TCRs were subjected to amplification over approximately 20 PCR cycles employing a constant-region primer in conjunction with a V-primer adapter. One entry per CDR3 protein results from TCRdb running MiXCR on the reads. Found here are tens of thousands of distinct CDR3 sequences, about 20% of them singletons; the top ten hold about 13%. These data belong to a study of low-dose radiotherapy and immunotherapy resistance in tumors. Across the whole study: Patients took oral aspirin 300 mg daily for four cycles from cycle 1 day 1.

This CDR3 contains 15 residues. Trimming at V came to 5 bases and at J to 2 bases, leaving 7 bases not matched to a gene. Germline CDR1 reads MDHEN; CDR2 reads SYDVKM. This specimen consisted of PBMCs, obtained after low-dose radiotherapy plus immunotherapy. The V and J genes are TRBV28 and TRBJ2-7, with 9 bases identical to TRBD2. This TCR was recovered from a female donor with ovarian cancer. The CDR3 here is CASSPLAGRTYEQYF. The CDR3 DNA reads as TGTGCCAGCAGTCCTCTAGCGGGGAGAACCTACGAGCAGTACTTC.